This TCR beta chain was sequenced in a study of T cell repertoires in cytomegalovirus infection (dated by TCRdb to the late 2010s). A note on the overall study: Because public TCR beta signatures pointed to carriage of CMV infection together with the matching HLA type, the HLA type of each donor mattered for the analysis. Here is what the overall study found, with its caveats: Cumulative frequency of public TCR beta family members discriminated carriers of CMV infection plus the relevant HLA type in this cohort and an independent approximately 370-donor cohort. In the ex vivo response, HLA-C-restricted CMV-specific TCR beta clonotypes were dominant, and in two of eight donors the single most frequent clonotype came from this HLA-C-restricted group.

Notes on this clonotype: This clone's antigen is unknown. Within one base of it there is no much larger clone, and no base qualities were kept.

For sequencing, an Illumina HiSeq 1500 was employed. TCRdb's own reprocessing of the public reads used fastp at Q25 and MiXCR and kept productive beta chains. Records with the same CDR3 protein are collapsed into one entry carrying the most frequent genes and DNA. Within this sample are about 490,000 distinct CDR3 sequences, with 26% of them counted one time only. About 13% of the sample belongs to the ten largest clones. V was cut back by 0 bases and J by 5 bases, leaving a gap of 16 bases between them. The CDR3 contains 17 residues, cysteine and phenylalanine counted. The read is trimmed to its CDR3 DNA, 51 bases read in frame from base 1. CDR1 and CDR2, looked up from the germline V gene, are LGHNA and YNFKEQ.

Recombination linked TRBV4-2 to TRBJ2-2; 5 matching bases give a weak D call of TRBD1. The receptor was derived from a human donor in good health (CMV status not recorded). Some clones in this sample may be carry-over from other donors' samples. Sample: PBMCs. Here is the DNA: TGTGCCAGCAGCCAAGATGGGGTCAGGGTTTTGACCGGGGAGCTGTTTTTT. It encodes CASSQDGVRVLTGELFF.